A single sample gave rise to the 12 T cell receptor beta chains below, sequenced in a study of T-cell memory formation after mild COVID-19 (dated by TCRdb to the early 2020s). Libraries were made using 5' RACE. The sequencing machine was an Illumina NovaSeq 6000. TCRdb reworked the public reads: Q25 trimming with fastp, MiXCR clone assembly, productive beta chains retained. Merged by CDR3 protein, the rows form single entries marked with the most common genes and DNA. Recorded for this sample are approximately 410,000 distinct CDR3 sequences; around 22% of them occurred a single time. Roughly 13% of the sample rests with the top ten. The sequenced sample consisted of PBMCs or a T cell subset sorted from them (not recorded which). These receptors all stem from an adult woman who had mild COVID-19 (a few samples of this study predate the infection). The sample titles of this study are shuffled in the database, so cell type and time point are left out; the donor was told from shared clones.

This clonotype has just a few counts. The chain carries TRBV5-6 and TRBJ1-1, with TRBD1 as a possible D gene (5 bases). The CDR3 totals 15 residues. Germline V CDR1 and CDR2: SGHDT, YYEEEE. With 4 bases removed from V and 6 bases from J, the gap between germline ends came to 19 bases. This CDR3 reads CASSLDSGGVSEAFF. Written as DNA, the CDR3 is TGTGCCAGCAGCCTAGACAGTGGGGGGGTCTCTGAAGCTTTCTTT.

In this sample, this clonotype turned up a few times. The chain employs TRBV12-3 or TRBV12-4 and TRBJ1-6; 7 nucleotides agree with TRBD1. This CDR3 contains 15 residues. V lost 6 bases and J lost 7; bases outside the gene matches: 9. CDR3 sequence (DNA): TGTGCCAGCAGCCGACGGGACAGTCAAAATTCACCCCTCCACTTT. Amino acid sequence: CASSRRDSQNSPLHF.

This clonotype was picked up a small number of times. The chain is built from TRBV7-9 and TRBJ2-3; D is perhaps TRBD2 (6 bases). V gave up 0 bases and J gave up 2 bases, with 9 bases separating them. This CDR3 is 15 amino acids long. Looked up from germline, CDR1 is SEHNR and CDR2 is FQNEAQ (reference sequence). CDR3 amino acids: CASSLASGYTDTQYF. Written as DNA, the CDR3 is TGTGCCAGCAGCTTAGCTAGCGGTTACACAGATACGCAGTATTTT.

A few counts support this clonotype. This chain connects TRBV12-3 or TRBV12-4 to TRBJ1-2; 7 bases match TRBD1. The ends lost 6 bases at V and 8 bases at J; junction bases unmatched: 15. The CDR3 extends over 15 amino acids. The DNA for the CDR3 is TGTGCCAGCAGCCTAAAGCTACAGGGGTCGGGGGGCTACACCTTC. Amino acids: CASSLKLQGSGGYTF.

This chain connects TRBV10-3 to TRBJ2-2; D remains ambiguous. Germline V gene data show CDR1 as ENHRY and CDR2 as SYGVKD. The ends were cut back, 0 bases at V and 11 bases at J, with 13 bases in the middle. The CDR3 covers 14 residues. The CDR3 spells CAISESNYRGELFF. The CDR3 nucleotides read TGTGCCATCAGTGAGTCGAACTACCGCGGAGAGCTGTTTTTT.

This clonotype was found many times. The chain links TRBV7-9 to TRBJ2-1; 14 bases match TRBD2. The CDR3 has 15 amino acids. The V gene's germline CDR1 is SEHNR and CDR2 FQNEAQ (reference sequence). The V segment lost 3 bases and the J segment 8 bases; nucleotides outside the gene matches: 3. CDR3 region: CASSLGTSGSDEQFF. CDR3 nucleotide sequence: TGTGCCAGCAGCTTGGGGACTAGCGGGAGTGATGAGCAGTTCTTC. The full variable domain, its missing parts supplied by reference TRBV7-9 and TRBJ2-1, is DTGVSQNPRHKITKRGQNVTFRCDPISEHNRLYWYRQTLGQGPEFLTYFQNEAQLEKSRLLSDRFSAERPKGSFSTLEIQRTEQGDSAMYLCASSLGTSGSDEQFFGPGTRLTVL.

The rearrangement joins TRBV5-1 to TRBJ2-1, with 10 bases lining up with TRBD2. Trimming removed 1 base from V and 5 bases from J; junction bases left unmatched: 6. The CDR3 sequence is 16 residues long. Germline lookup yields CDR1 SGHRS and CDR2 YFSETQ. The CDR3: CASSLTSGTSNNEQFF. Here the CDR3 DNA reads TGCGCCAGCAGCTTGACTAGCGGGACTAGTAACAATGAGCAGTTCTTC.

This clonotype was found a few times. V usage is TRBV13 and J usage is TRBJ2-7; no clear D. V lost 8 bases and J 6 bases, leaving 23 bases between the germline ends. Germline V gene lookup returns CDR1 PRHDT and CDR2 FYEKMQ (reference sequence). The CDR3 contains 15 residues. This CDR3 is CASFIRADASPEQYF. The CDR3, as DNA: TGTGCCAGCTTTATCCGGGCAGACGCTTCCCCCGAGCAGTACTTC.

This clonotype has more than one count but fewer than ten. The chain recombines TRBV14 with TRBJ1-1; no firm D call. Germline assignment: CDR1 SGHDN and CDR2 FVKESK. This CDR3 contains 13 residues. Deletions cut 1 base from V and 5 bases from J, with 8 bases between. The CDR3 is CASSQGRKTEAFF. The CDR3 nucleotides read TGTGCCAGCAGCCAAGGCAGGAAGACTGAAGCTTTCTTT.

The chain joins TRBV10-3 to TRBJ2-1, with D maybe TRBD2 (6 bases). The CDR3 is 18 residues long. Trimming shortened V by 0 bases and J by 0 bases, and 15 bases separated the two germline ends. CDR1 is ENHRY and CDR2 is SYGVKD in the germline V gene. The CDR3 loop reads CAISESNLAGSSYNEQFF. The DNA of the CDR3 is TGTGCCATCAGTGAGTCAAATCTAGCCGGGAGCTCCTACAATGAGCAGTTCTTC.

The table lists this clonotype with a few counts. The chain joins TRBV7-8 to TRBJ2-4, with D tentatively TRBD2 (5 bases). Germline V CDR1 and CDR2: SGHVS, FQNEAQ. V was cut by 1 base and J by 0 bases, with 10 bases left in between. The CDR3 is 16 amino acids. DNA for the CDR3: TGTGCCAGCAGCTTAGTTGCAGGAGGAGCCAAAAACATTCAGTACTTC. It translates to CASSLVAGGAKNIQYF.

This clonotype appeared once. The chain recombines TRBV20-1 with TRBJ1-6, with 10 bases aligning to TRBD1. With V trimmed by 2 bases and J by 8 bases, 3 bases remained unmatched. CDR3 length equals 14 residues. Germline V gene sequence: CDR1 DFQATT, CDR2 SNEGSKA (reference sequence). CDR3 sequence reads: CSARSDRGDSPLHF. The CDR3 bases are TGCAGTGCTAGATCGGACAGGGGGGATTCACCCCTCCACTTT.